This T cell receptor (beta chain) was retrieved from a study of cytomegalovirus exposure and HLA in healthy donors. This CDR3 comprises 19 residues. CDR1 is SGHTA, CDR2 FQGNSA, per germline. Trimming took 4 bases from V and 0 from J; bases not matched to a gene: 15. Use of 60 Vbeta and 13 Jbeta primers characterized the PCR. Assay: immunoSEQ multiplex PCR; the TCRdb copy retains only in-frame clones and omits some. The sample comprises under 150,000 clones, about 74% of which are singletons, and approximately 0.86% rests with the top ten. The receptor was isolated from a woman aged 60-75 years in good health and CMV-seronegative. Sequencing used PBMCs. The V call is TRBV7-2, the J call TRBJ2-7; 10 bases fit TRBD2. For the CDR3, the DNA is TGTGCCAGCAGCTCCTACCCCCCACTAGCGGGACACGGCTCCTACGAGCAGTACTTC. Amino acids: CASSSYPPLAGHGSYEQYF.